The 21 T cell receptor beta chains below come from one sample, sequenced in a study of blood T cell repertoires in COVID-19. This table comes from immunoSEQ multiplex PCR, and its TCRdb copy is limited to in-frame clones, with some not included. The table records under 200,000 clones, over 80% of them present only once. Material for sequencing was peripheral blood. These receptors originate from an older woman who had recovered from COVID-19.

The chain joins TRBV28 to TRBJ1-2; weak D call: TRBD1 (5 bases). The V gene's germline CDR1 is MDHEN and CDR2 SYDVKM. Trimming removed 2 bases at V and 4 bases at J, with 11 bases between. The CDR3 is 14 amino acids. In nucleotides, the CDR3 is TGTGCCAGCAGTTTAGGGCAGGGCCTCTATGGCTACACCTTC. This sequence encodes CASSLGQGLYGYTF.

J is TRBJ1-3 and V is TRBV7-6, with D perhaps TRBD1 (6 bases). V gave up 5 bases and J gave up 0 bases, with 14 bases separating them. Germline CDR1 SGHVS, CDR2 FNYEAQ. There are 16 residues in the CDR3. The CDR3 sequence: CASSQRTAISGNTIYF. The CDR3 coding sequence is TGTGCCAGCAGCCAGAGGACAGCGATCTCTGGAAACACCATATATTTT.

The chain combines TRBV5-1 with TRBJ1-1, with D possibly matching TRBD1 (5 bases). Trimming shortened V by 0 bases and J by 2 bases, and 8 bases separated the two germline ends. Germline CDR1 is SGHRS and CDR2 is YFSETQ. CDR3 length equals 14 residues. The CDR3 nucleotides are TGCGCCAGCAGCTTGGACAGGATTAACACTGAAGCTTTCTTT. Amino acids: CASSLDRINTEAFF.

The rearrangement links TRBV19 to TRBJ2-2, with a weak D call TRBD1 (6 bases). Trimming left V 4 bases short and J 13 bases short, with 16 bases between. The CDR3 runs to 13 residues. Looked up from germline, CDR1 is LNHDA and CDR2 is SQIVND (reference sequence). CDR3 loop: CASSNRQVWGLFF. DNA of the CDR3: TGTGCCAGTAGTAACCGACAGGTGTGGGGGCTGTTTTTT.

The gene calls are TRBV4-1 and TRBJ2-2, with TRBD1 matching over 8 bases. CDR1 MGHRA and CDR2 YSYEKL come from the germline V gene. V shed 3 bases and J 4 bases; nucleotides not matched to a gene: 7. The CDR3 loop spans 16 amino acids. CDR3 protein: CASSHATGVGTGELFF. DNA of the CDR3: TGCGCCAGCAGCCACGCGACAGGGGTCGGCACCGGGGAGCTGTTTTTT.

This chain's CDR3 is CASSISAVTEAFF. DNA of the CDR3: TGTGCCAGTAGTATATCCGCGGTCACTGAAGCTTTCTTT. V is TRBV19 and J is TRBJ1-1; no clear D gene. Trimming took off 2 bases at V and 4 bases at J, with 8 bases between the two ends. CDR1 LNHDA and CDR2 SQIVND come from the germline V gene (reference sequence). The CDR3 spans 13 residues.

The V gene is TRBV11-2, the J gene TRBJ2-1; TRBD1 matches at 8 bases. This CDR3 is 14 amino acids long. Germline V gives CDR1 SGHAT, CDR2 FQNNGV. The V gene end was trimmed by 2 bases and the J gene end by 9 bases; junction bases not matched to a gene: 6. The CDR3 loop is CASSLYRGEVEQFF. In DNA form, the CDR3 reads TGTGCCAGCAGCTTATACAGGGGGGAGGTTGAGCAGTTCTTC.

The gene calls are TRBV4-1 and TRBJ2-3; 11 positions match TRBD2. CDR1 is MGHRA, CDR2 YSYEKL, per germline. V shed 8 bases, J shed 6 bases, and the junction held 10 bases outside the gene matches. This CDR3 has 15 residues. The CDR3 here is CASSRGLADSDTQYF. The CDR3 nucleotides are TGCGCCAGCTCCCGGGGACTAGCGGACTCGGATACGCAGTATTTT.

This chain links TRBV5-1 with TRBJ1-5, with 8 bases that match TRBD1. Looked up from germline, CDR1 is SGHRS and CDR2 is YFSETQ. This CDR3 has 15 amino acids. J was trimmed by 0 bases and V by 4 bases; bases with no gene match: 3. The CDR3 reads CASSTGQGSNQPQHF. The CDR3 DNA follows: TGCGCCAGCAGCACAGGACAGGGTAGCAATCAGCCCCAGCATTTT. Filled out from reference TRBV5-1 and TRBJ1-5, the complete variable domain reads KAGVTQTPRYLIKTRGQQVTLSCSPISGHRSVSWYQQTPGQGLQFLFEYFSETQRNKGNFPGRFSGRQFSNSRSEMNVSTLELGDSALYLCASSTGQGSNQPQHFGDGTRLSIL.

This chain links TRBV5-1 with TRBJ1-5; unclear D gene. Trimming removed 0 bases from V and 2 bases from J, with 6 bases in between. Germline assignment: CDR1 SGHRS and CDR2 YFSETQ. The CDR3 runs to 14 residues. The CDR3 DNA reads TGCGCCAGCAGCTTGGCCGGTCGCAATCAGCCCCAGCATTTT. Protein product: CASSLAGRNQPQHF.

The rearrangement joins TRBV3-1 (or the pseudogene TRBV3-2) to TRBJ1-4; D remains ambiguous. The CDR3 runs to 14 residues. Deletions cut 6 bases from V and 6 bases from J, with 14 bases between. The germline V gene has CDR1 LGHDT and CDR2 YNNKEL (reference sequence). CDR3 bases: TGTGCCAGCAGTCCCAATGCCGGGTATGAAAAACTGTTTTTT. Translation: CASSPNAGYEKLFF.

The chain is built from TRBV6-6 and TRBJ2-1; the D gene is possibly TRBD2 (7 bases). CDR3 length: 16 residues. V lost 7 bases and J lost 6, with 22 bases in between. From germline, CDR1 is MNHNY and CDR2 SVGAGI (reference sequence). CDR3 residues: CASNLKAGGRGNEQFF. The CDR3, as DNA: TGTGCCAGCAATTTGAAAGCCGGGGGGCGGGGCAATGAGCAGTTCTTC.

This clone occurred a few times. The chain uses TRBV5-1 and TRBJ2-3; D is possibly TRBD1 (6 bases). CDR1 SGHRS and CDR2 YFSETQ come from the germline V gene. CDR3 length: 13 amino acids. V gave up 0 bases and J gave up 7 bases, with 9 bases separating them. The CDR3: CASSLGTANTQYF. CDR3 nucleotide sequence: TGCGCCAGCAGCTTGGGGACAGCAAATACGCAGTATTTT. The entire variable domain, with the rest obtained from reference TRBV5-1 and TRBJ2-3, is as follows: KAGVTQTPRYLIKTRGQQVTLSCSPISGHRSVSWYQQTPGQGLQFLFEYFSETQRNKGNFPGRFSGRQFSNSRSEMNVSTLELGDSALYLCASSLGTANTQYFGPGTRLTVL.

This chain links TRBV18 with TRBJ2-5; 10 bases are shared with TRBD1. The CDR3 contains 19 residues. Germline-derived CDR1 and CDR2 are KGHSH and LQKENI. The V and J ends lost 3 bases and 0 bases, in that order; junction bases with no gene match: 13. This chain's CDR3 is CASSPPRQGATYDQETQYF. The CDR3 region has the DNA TGTGCCAGCTCACCCCCGAGACAGGGGGCGACCTATGACCAAGAGACCCAGTACTTC.

The rearrangement uses TRBV19 and TRBJ1-2, with D possibly TRBD1 on 5 matching bases. The CDR3 is made up of 11 amino acids. CDR1 is LNHDA and CDR2 is SQIVND in the germline V gene (reference sequence). The ends were cut back, 10 bases at V and 6 bases at J, with 12 bases in the middle. CDR3: CATAGGDGYTF. CDR3 DNA: TGTGCCACCGCCGGGGGGGATGGCTACACCTTC.

The chain joins TRBV2 to TRBJ1-5; D is undetermined. The CDR3 covers 13 residues. Germline V lookup: CDR1 SNHLY, CDR2 FYNNEI. V gave up 7 bases and J gave up 2 bases, with 9 bases separating them. CDR3 amino acids: CASKPYGNQPQHF. The CDR3 DNA sequence: TGTGCCAGCAAACCCTATGGCAATCAGCCCCAGCATTTT.

The rearrangement joins TRBV6-5 to TRBJ1-4, with a tentative D call TRBD1 (5 bases). V lost 0 bases and J lost 5, with 10 bases in between. Germline assignment: CDR1 MNHEY and CDR2 SVGAGI. This CDR3 comprises 15 residues. This chain's CDR3 is CASSYSAGQNEKLFF. In nucleotides, the CDR3 is TGTGCCAGCAGTTACTCTGCAGGACAAAATGAAAAACTGTTTTTT.

This clone has a handful of counts. V gene TRBV4-1 combines with J gene TRBJ2-1, with 12 bases fitting TRBD2. Germline CDR1 and CDR2: MGHRA and YSYEKL. The V and J ends lost 6 bases and 7 bases, in that order; junction bases with no gene match: 7. CDR3 size: 15 residues. The CDR3 DNA is TGCGCCAGCAGTCCAGGACTAGCGGGGAGAAATGAGCAGTTCTTC. Its translation is CASSPGLAGRNEQFF.

The chain links TRBV5-1 to TRBJ1-6; the match to TRBD1 covers 10 bases. CDR3 length: 14 residues. Unmatched junction bases numbered 8, after V lost 7 bases and J lost 10 bases. From germline, CDR1 is SGHRS and CDR2 YFSETQ. The DNA of the CDR3 is TGCGCCAGCGGGACCGGGACAGGGGACTCACCCCTCCACTTT. Protein sequence: CASGTGTGDSPLHF.

This rearrangement joins TRBV27 to TRBJ1-4, with D perhaps TRBD1 (6 bases). V was clipped by 5 bases and J by 7 bases, with 14 bases between them. The CDR3 has 14 amino acids. Germline CDR1 reads MNHEY; CDR2 reads SMNVEV (reference sequence). The chain's CDR3 is CASSPDRVGEKLFF. The DNA for the CDR3 is TGTGCCAGCAGTCCGGACAGAGTGGGTGAAAAACTGTTTTTT.

The chain uses TRBV7-7 and TRBJ1-1; 11 positions agree with TRBD1. CDR1 SSHAT and CDR2 FNYEAQ come from the germline V gene (reference sequence). The CDR3 loop spans 15 amino acids. The CDR3 DNA reads TGTGCAGTTGCCGGGACAGGGGGTTTTAACACTGAAGCTTTCTTT. Protein sequence: CAVAGTGGFNTEAFF.